This T cell receptor beta chain was identified during a study of shared T cell receptors in the human thymus. Trimming cost V 1 base and J 3 bases; bases outside gene matches: 9. There are 17 residues in the CDR3. The germline V gene has CDR1 SGHVS and CDR2 FNYEAQ. TCRdb's table, derived via immunoSEQ multiplex PCR, lists solely in-frame clones and lacks some. The sample contains over 350,000 clones, 95% of which appear only once. The TCR was taken from a human donor. The sample was thymocytes. The chain is built from TRBV7-6 and TRBJ2-1; 7 bases are a match to TRBD2. CDR3 in DNA: TGTGCCAGCAGCTTAGAGCAGCGGGACCGATTCTACAATGAGCAGTTCTTC. It yields the protein CASSLEQRDRFYNEQFF.